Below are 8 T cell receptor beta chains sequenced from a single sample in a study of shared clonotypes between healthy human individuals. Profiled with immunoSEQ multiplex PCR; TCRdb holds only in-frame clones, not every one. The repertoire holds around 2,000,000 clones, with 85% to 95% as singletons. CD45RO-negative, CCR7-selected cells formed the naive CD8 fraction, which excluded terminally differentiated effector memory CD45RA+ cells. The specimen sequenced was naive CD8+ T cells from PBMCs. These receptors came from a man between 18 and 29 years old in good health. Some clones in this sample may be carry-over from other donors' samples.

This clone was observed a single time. CDR3 coding DNA: TGTGCCAGCAGTTTAGTAGCGAGGAGTTGGCCCCAGCATTTT. Translated, it gives CASSLVARSWPQHF. The rearrangement links TRBV27 to TRBJ1-5; D ambiguous. CDR3 size: 14 residues. The germline V and J ends were trimmed by 2 bases and 9 bases, with 14 bases remaining between them. From germline, CDR1 is MNHEY and CDR2 SMNVEV (reference sequence).

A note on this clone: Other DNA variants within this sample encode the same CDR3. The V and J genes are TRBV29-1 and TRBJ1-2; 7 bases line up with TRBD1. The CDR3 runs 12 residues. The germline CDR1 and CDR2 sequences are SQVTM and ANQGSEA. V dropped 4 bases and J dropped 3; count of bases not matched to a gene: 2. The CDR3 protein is CSVVGGDYGYTF. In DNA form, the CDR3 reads TGCAGCGTTGTAGGGGGCGACTATGGCTACACCTTC. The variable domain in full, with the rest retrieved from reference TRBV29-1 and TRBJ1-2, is SAVISQKPSRDICQRGTSLTIQCQVDSQVTMMFWYRQQPGQSLTLIATANQGSEATYESGFVIDKFPISRPNLTFSTLTVSNMSPEDSSIYLCSVVGGDYGYTFGSGTRLTVV.

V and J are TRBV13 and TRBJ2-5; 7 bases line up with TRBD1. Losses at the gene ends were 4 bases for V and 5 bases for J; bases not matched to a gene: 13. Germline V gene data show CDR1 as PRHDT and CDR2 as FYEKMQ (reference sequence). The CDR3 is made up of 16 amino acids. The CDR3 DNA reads TGTGCCAGCAGCTCCGTCAAGACAGGGAGAGGCGAGACCCAGTACTTC. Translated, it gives CASSSVKTGRGETQYF. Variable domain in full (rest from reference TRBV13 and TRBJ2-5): AAGVIQSPRHLIKEKRETATLKCYPIPRHDTVYWYQQGPGQDPQFLISFYEKMQSDKGSIPDRFSAQQFSDYHSELNMSSLELGDSALYFCASSSVKTGRGETQYFGPGTRLLVL.

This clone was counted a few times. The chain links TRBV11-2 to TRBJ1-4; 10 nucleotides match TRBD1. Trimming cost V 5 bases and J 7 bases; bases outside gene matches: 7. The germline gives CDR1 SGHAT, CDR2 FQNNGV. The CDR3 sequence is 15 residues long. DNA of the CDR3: TGTGCCAGCAGCGAACGGACAGGGGGTGTTGAAAAACTGTTTTTT. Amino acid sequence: CASSERTGGVEKLFF.

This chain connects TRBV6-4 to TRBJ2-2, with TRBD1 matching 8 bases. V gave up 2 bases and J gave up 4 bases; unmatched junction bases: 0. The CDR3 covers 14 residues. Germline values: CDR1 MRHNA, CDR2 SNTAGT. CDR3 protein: CASSDGQGTGELFF. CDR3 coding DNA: TGTGCCAGCAGTGACGGACAGGGCACCGGGGAGCTGTTTTTT.

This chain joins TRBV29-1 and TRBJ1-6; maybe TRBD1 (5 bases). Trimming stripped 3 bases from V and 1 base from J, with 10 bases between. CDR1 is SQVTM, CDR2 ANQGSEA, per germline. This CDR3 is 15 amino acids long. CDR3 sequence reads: CSVDKGMSYNSPLHF. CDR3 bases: TGCAGCGTTGATAAGGGGATGTCCTATAATTCACCCCTCCACTTT.

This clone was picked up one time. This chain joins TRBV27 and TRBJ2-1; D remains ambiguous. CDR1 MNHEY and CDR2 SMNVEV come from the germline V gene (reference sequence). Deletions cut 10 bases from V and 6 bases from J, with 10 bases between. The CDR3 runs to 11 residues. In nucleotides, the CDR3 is TGTGCCACTTTGGACGTCAATGAGCAGTTCTTC. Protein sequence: CATLDVNEQFF.

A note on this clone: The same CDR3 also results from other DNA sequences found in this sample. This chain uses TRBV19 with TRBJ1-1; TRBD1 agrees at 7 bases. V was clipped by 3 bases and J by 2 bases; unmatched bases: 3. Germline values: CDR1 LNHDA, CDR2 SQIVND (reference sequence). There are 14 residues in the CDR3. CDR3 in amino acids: CASSIRQGNTEAFF. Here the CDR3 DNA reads TGTGCCAGTAGTATCAGACAGGGTAACACTGAAGCTTTCTTT.